The 30 T cell receptor beta chains reported below all come from one sample, sequenced in a study of T cells after yellow fever vaccination. TCRdb fed the 5' RACE reads into MiXCR, producing one record per CDR3 protein. The sample lists 30,000 or so distinct CDR3 sequences; roughly 5.9% were seen once. The sample in question was PBMCs, either bulk or a sorted T-cell subset (CD4+, CD8+, memory, or dextramer-sorted; not recorded which), obtained on the day of the yellow fever booster vaccination. Receptors originate from a man between 25 and 39 years old who received the YFV17D yellow fever vaccine.

This clonotype appeared many times. J is TRBJ2-7 and V is TRBV4-3; no firm D call. V lost 0 bases and J lost 7, with 16 bases in between. In germline, CDR1 is LGHNA, CDR2 YSLEER. The CDR3 consists of 15 residues. The chain's CDR3 is CASSQDRPENGEQYF. The CDR3 DNA reads as TGCGCCAGCAGCCAAGATCGACCGGAGAATGGGGAGCAGTACTTC.

The V call is TRBV5-1, the J call TRBJ2-1; 12 bases match TRBD1. J was trimmed by 9 bases and V by 6 bases; bases with no gene match: 7. The CDR3 has 14 residues. Per the germline V gene, CDR1 is SGHRS and CDR2 is YFSETQ. In DNA form, the CDR3 reads TGCGCCAGCAAATCGGGACAGGGGGCCGGTGAGCAGTTCTTC. Amino acids: CASKSGQGAGEQFF. Based on the CDR3 plus reference TRBV5-1 and TRBJ2-1, the full variable domain is KAGVTQTPRYLIKTRGQQVTLSCSPISGHRSVSWYQQTPGQGLQFLFEYFSETQRNKGNFPGRFSGRQFSNSRSEMNVSTLELGDSALYLCASKSGQGAGEQFFGPGTRLTVL.

This clonotype was detected a few times. The chain employs TRBV7-2 and TRBJ2-7; D may match TRBD1 or TRBD2 (7 bases each). Germline assignment: CDR1 SGHTA and CDR2 FQGNSA. The CDR3 has 14 amino acids. V gave up 5 bases and J gave up 7 bases, with 18 bases separating them. Here the CDR3 reads CASSPSGGVGEQYF. The CDR3 coding sequence is TGTGCCAGCAGCCCCTCAGGGGGGGTTGGTGAGCAGTACTTC.

This clonotype showed up just a few times. The V and J genes are TRBV30 and TRBJ1-1; 7 nucleotides align to TRBD1. This CDR3 comprises 15 residues. The ends lost 2 bases at V and 4 bases at J; junction bases unmatched: 10. CDR1 is GTSNPN and CDR2 is SVGIG in the germline V gene (reference sequence). For the CDR3, the DNA is TGTGCCTGGAGTATACCAGGGGGAAGGAGCACTGAAGCTTTCTTT. Translating it yields CAWSIPGGRSTEAFF. Variable domain in full (rest from reference TRBV30 and TRBJ1-1): SQTIHQWPATLVQPVGSPLSLECTVEGTSNPNLYWYRQAAGRGLQLLFYSVGIGQISSEVPQNLSASRPQDRQFILSSKKLLLSDSGFYLCAWSIPGGRSTEAFFGQGTRLTVV.

This clonotype was observed a handful of times. This chain connects TRBV30 to TRBJ2-5, with D perhaps matching TRBD2 (5 bases). The CDR3 extends over 13 amino acids. V lost 1 base to trimming and J lost 0 bases, with 6 bases between them. Germline V gene lookup returns CDR1 GTSNPN and CDR2 SVGIG (reference sequence). The CDR3 loop is CAWSGGYQETQYF. CDR3 nucleotide sequence: TGTGCCTGGAGTGGAGGGTACCAAGAGACCCAGTACTTC.

This clonotype was found a few times. J is TRBJ2-1 and V is TRBV29-1; possibly TRBD2 for D (5 bases). Trimming pared 5 bases from V and 5 bases from J, leaving 13 bases between. CDR3 size: 13 residues. Germline-derived CDR1 and CDR2 are SQVTM and ANQGSEA. This chain's CDR3 is CSVPRLTNNEQFF. The CDR3 DNA follows: TGCAGCGTTCCGAGACTAACGAACAATGAGCAGTTCTTC.

The chain employs TRBV11-2 and TRBJ2-7; D may be TRBD2 (6 bases). Per the germline V gene, CDR1 is SGHAT and CDR2 is FQNNGV. V was trimmed by 1 base and J by 0 bases, leaving 19 bases between them. The CDR3 totals 18 residues. DNA of the CDR3: TGTGCCAGCAGCTTAGTAGGCCGGGACTTATCTGGCTCCTACGAGCAGTACTTC. Translated: CASSLVGRDLSGSYEQYF.

Many counts were recorded for this clonotype. The CDR3 protein is CASTRLAGGSSYNEQFF. CDR3 DNA: TGTGCCAGCACCCGACTAGCGGGAGGGAGCTCCTACAATGAGCAGTTCTTC. The rearrangement uses TRBV7-8 and TRBJ2-1; 14 bases fit TRBD2. Germline V CDR1 and CDR2: SGHVS, FQNEAQ. Trimming cost V 7 bases and J 0 bases; bases outside gene matches: 5. The CDR3 is made up of 17 amino acids. Supplemented by reference TRBV7-8 and TRBJ2-1, the full variable domain reads GAGVSQSPRYKVAKRGQDVALRCDPISGHVSLFWYQQALGQGPEFLTYFQNEAQLDKSGLPSDRFFAERPEGSVSTLKIQRTQQEDSAVYLCASTRLAGGSSYNEQFFGPGTRLTVL.

This clonotype has only a few counts. The chain recombines TRBV20-1 with TRBJ2-1; D gene uncertain. Trimming stripped 5 bases from V and 9 bases from J, with 11 bases between. The CDR3 runs 11 residues. Germline lookup yields CDR1 DFQATT and CDR2 SNEGSKA (reference sequence). The CDR3 loop is CSARPLSEQFF. CDR3 nucleotides: TGCAGTGCTCGACCACTGAGTGAGCAGTTCTTC.

This clonotype has just a few counts. This chain uses TRBV18 with TRBJ1-1, with D perhaps TRBD1 (5 bases). This CDR3 is built from 14 residues. The ends were cut back, 3 bases at V and 0 bases at J, with 8 bases in the middle. CDR1 and CDR2 from the germline V gene are KGHSH and LQKENI. The CDR3 DNA reads as TGTGCCAGCTCACCGCAGGGCATGAACACTGAAGCTTTCTTT. The encoded protein is CASSPQGMNTEAFF.

This clonotype occurred a few times. The rearrangement joins TRBV7-9 to TRBJ2-2, with 7 bases lining up with TRBD1. From germline, CDR1 is SEHNR and CDR2 FQNEAQ (reference sequence). The CDR3 contains 15 residues. V lost 1 base to trimming and J lost 5 bases; unmatched junction nucleotides: 4. This CDR3 reads CASSLEGGTTGELFF. The CDR3 DNA reads as TGTGCCAGCAGCTTAGAAGGGGGCACTACCGGGGAGCTGTTTTTT.

This clonotype was picked up many times. This chain joins TRBV2 and TRBJ2-3; 8 bases are shared with TRBD2. Germline V gene lookup returns CDR1 SNHLY and CDR2 FYNNEI. This CDR3 has 15 amino acids. V was pared by 3 bases and J by 5 bases, with 7 bases of the junction left unmatched. CDR3 residues: CASSDLLADGDTQYF. In DNA, the CDR3 is TGTGCCAGCAGTGATTTACTAGCGGATGGAGATACGCAGTATTTT.

This clonotype was counted many times. The V and J genes are TRBV6-1 and TRBJ2-3; possible D gene TRBD2, 5 bases. Trimming removed 4 bases from V and 2 bases from J, with 13 bases in between. The CDR3 is 15 amino acids. The germline gives CDR1 MNHNS, CDR2 SASEGT. CDR3 residues: CASSALLGFTDTQYF. The CDR3 coding sequence is TGTGCCAGCAGTGCGTTACTAGGTTTCACAGATACGCAGTATTTT.

This clonotype was counted many times. The chain links TRBV7-9 to TRBJ1-1, with D hard to call. Looked up from germline, CDR1 is SEHNR and CDR2 is FQNEAQ (reference sequence). Trimming pared 5 bases from V and 2 bases from J, leaving 12 bases between. The length of the CDR3 is 14 residues. CDR3 DNA: TGTGCCAGCAGCCGGGCGGGAGAAAACACTGAAGCTTTCTTT. Amino acids: CASSRAGENTEAFF.

Many counts were recorded for this clonotype. This sequence joins TRBV12-5 and TRBJ2-5; D gene uncertain. The V end was cut by 2 bases, the J end by 4 bases, with 14 bases between. Germline V gene data show CDR1 as LGHNT and CDR2 as FRNRAP. This CDR3 region has 15 residues. CDR3 sequence (DNA): TGTGCTAGTGGTTTGAGACCAAGGGCGACAGAGACCCAGTACTTC. Amino acid sequence: CASGLRPRATETQYF. The full variable domain, completed using reference TRBV12-5 and TRBJ2-5, is DARVTQTPRHKVTEMGQEVTMRCQPILGHNTVFWYRQTMMQGLELLAYFRNRAPLDDSGMPKDRFSAEMPDATLATLKIQPSEPRDSAVYFCASGLRPRATETQYFGPGTRLLVL.

This clonotype showed up just a few times. The chain links TRBV18 to TRBJ2-1, with 9 bases that match TRBD1. V shed 3 bases and J 7 bases; nucleotides not matched to a gene: 7. The V gene's germline CDR1 is KGHSH and CDR2 LQKENI. This CDR3 spans 15 amino acids. CDR3 sequence: CASSPQGQGRNEQFF. The CDR3 bases are TGTGCCAGCTCACCCCAGGGACAGGGTAGAAATGAGCAGTTCTTC.

This clonotype was picked up a small number of times. This rearrangement joins TRBV7-2 to TRBJ2-7; D uncertain. Trimming stripped 2 bases from V and 2 bases from J, with 7 bases between. CDR3 size: 13 residues. Looked up from germline, CDR1 is SGHTA and CDR2 is FQGNSA. The CDR3: CASSLTGTYEQYF. CDR3 in DNA: TGTGCCAGCAGCTTAACGGGTACCTACGAGCAGTACTTC.

This clonotype was recorded many times. The chain is built from TRBV12-3 or TRBV12-4 and TRBJ1-2; D is unresolved. The CDR3 runs to 11 residues. Trimming took 6 bases from V and 2 from J, leaving 4 bases between them. For the CDR3, the DNA is TGTGCCAGCAGGGAGAACTATGGCTACACCTTC. Encoded protein: CASRENYGYTF.

At least ten counts were recorded for this clonotype. This chain's CDR3 is CSQGQTANEQFF. The CDR3 nucleotides are TGCAGCCAGGGACAGACGGCTAATGAGCAGTTCTTC. The V gene is TRBV29-1, the J gene TRBJ2-1; 7 bases map to TRBD1. The junction had 8 bases not matched to a gene; V was cut back by 8 bases and J by 7 bases. Germline V lookup: CDR1 SQVTM, CDR2 ANQGSEA. The CDR3 spans 12 residues.

This clonotype was seen ten or more times. The chain carries TRBV7-8 and TRBJ2-1; 9 nucleotides agree with TRBD2. Germline V gene sequence: CDR1 SGHVS, CDR2 FQNEAQ. Germline trimming cut 3 bases from V and 3 bases from J; bases unmatched to any gene: 3. This CDR3 is built from 15 residues. The CDR3 protein is CASSLGLALYNEQFF. CDR3 sequence (DNA): TGTGCCAGCAGCTTGGGACTAGCCCTCTACAATGAGCAGTTCTTC.

This clonotype came up a few times. V gene TRBV5-1 combines with J gene TRBJ2-7, with TRBD1 matching 10 bases. The V segment lost 4 bases and the J segment 4 bases; nucleotides outside the gene matches: 8. Germline V CDR1 and CDR2: SGHRS, YFSETQ. This CDR3 comprises 15 residues. The CDR3, as DNA: TGCGCCAGCAGCCCGGGTGGGACAGGGGTGTACGAGCAGTACTTC. Protein product: CASSPGGTGVYEQYF.

The chain uses TRBV6-1 and TRBJ1-2; the D gene is possibly TRBD1 (5 bases). Trimming stripped 8 bases from V and 0 bases from J, with 19 bases between. This CDR3 contains 16 residues. Germline CDR1 MNHNS, CDR2 SASEGT. This CDR3 is CASFGPGLSANYGYTF. Written as DNA, the CDR3 is TGTGCCAGCTTCGGCCCGGGACTATCAGCTAACTATGGCTACACCTTC.

The V call is TRBV5-5, the J call TRBJ1-1, with 7 bases fitting TRBD1. This CDR3 has 15 residues. The V segment lost 4 bases and the J segment 5 bases; nucleotides outside the gene matches: 11. Germline CDR1 is SGHKS and CDR2 is YYEKEE (reference sequence). The CDR3 DNA reads as TGTGCCAGCAGCGTTTTAGGACAGGCTGGGACTGAAGCTTTCTTT. Its translation is CASSVLGQAGTEAFF.

This clonotype has at least ten counts. The chain carries TRBV7-9 and TRBJ2-2; 7 nucleotides agree with TRBD1. With 5 bases clipped from V and 3 bases from J, the junction kept 9 bases outside the gene matches. The CDR3 sequence is 16 residues long. Germline V gene data show CDR1 as SEHNR and CDR2 as FQNEAQ (reference sequence). The CDR3 bases are TGTGCCAGCAGCAACGACAGGGATGTTTACACCGGGGAGCTGTTTTTT. This encodes CASSNDRDVYTGELFF.

The sample holds many counts of this clonotype. This sequence joins TRBV6-4 and TRBJ2-4; no reliable D call. The CDR3 runs to 13 residues. Germline CDR1 is MRHNA and CDR2 is SNTAGT. V lost 3 bases, J lost 1 base, and 4 bases lay in between. The CDR3 DNA follows: TGTGCCAGCAGTGAGGGGGCCAAAAACATTCAGTACTTC. This sequence encodes CASSEGAKNIQYF.

The chain has TRBV7-2 and TRBJ2-7; perhaps TRBD2 as D (6 bases). Trimming shortened V by 5 bases and J by 3 bases, and 11 bases separated the two germline ends. This CDR3 is 13 amino acids long. Germline V lookup: CDR1 SGHTA, CDR2 FQGNSA. This CDR3 is CASSQLGGYEQYF. The CDR3 coding sequence is TGTGCCAGCAGCCAGCTGGGGGGCTACGAGCAGTACTTC.

The chain uses TRBV7-2 and TRBJ2-2, with no clear D. The germline V gene encodes CDR1 SGHTA and CDR2 FQGNSA. Trimming removed 0 bases at V and 5 bases at J, with 4 bases between. The CDR3 contains 13 residues. CDR3 sequence: CASSLAVTGELFF. The CDR3 DNA reads as TGTGCCAGCAGCTTAGCGGTAACCGGGGAGCTGTTTTTT.

This clonotype was found a few times. This chain uses TRBV20-1 with TRBJ2-7; D uncertain. This CDR3 has 14 amino acids. V lost 0 bases, J lost 2 bases, and 11 bases lay in between. Germline loops: CDR1 DFQATT, CDR2 SNEGSKA (reference sequence). CDR3 sequence (DNA): TGCAGTGCTAGAGACCCCACCCGTCCCTACGAGCAGTACTTC. Protein: CSARDPTRPYEQYF.

The table lists this clonotype with many counts. This chain uses TRBV12-3 or TRBV12-4 with TRBJ1-1; 7 nucleotides line up with TRBD1. The CDR3 is 12 amino acids. V lost 10 bases, J lost 5 bases, and 7 bases stayed unmatched. CDR3 amino acids: CATGQPPTEAFF. The CDR3 region has the DNA TGTGCCACGGGACAGCCACCAACTGAAGCTTTCTTT.

This chain connects TRBV5-1 to TRBJ2-6; D not certain. CDR1 and CDR2 from the germline V gene are SGHRS and YFSETQ. Trimming took off 4 bases at V and 0 bases at J, with 8 bases between the two ends. The CDR3 runs 15 residues. The CDR3 sequence is CASSITGSGANVLTF. The CDR3 region has the DNA TGCGCCAGCAGCATTACGGGCTCTGGGGCCAACGTCCTGACTTTC.